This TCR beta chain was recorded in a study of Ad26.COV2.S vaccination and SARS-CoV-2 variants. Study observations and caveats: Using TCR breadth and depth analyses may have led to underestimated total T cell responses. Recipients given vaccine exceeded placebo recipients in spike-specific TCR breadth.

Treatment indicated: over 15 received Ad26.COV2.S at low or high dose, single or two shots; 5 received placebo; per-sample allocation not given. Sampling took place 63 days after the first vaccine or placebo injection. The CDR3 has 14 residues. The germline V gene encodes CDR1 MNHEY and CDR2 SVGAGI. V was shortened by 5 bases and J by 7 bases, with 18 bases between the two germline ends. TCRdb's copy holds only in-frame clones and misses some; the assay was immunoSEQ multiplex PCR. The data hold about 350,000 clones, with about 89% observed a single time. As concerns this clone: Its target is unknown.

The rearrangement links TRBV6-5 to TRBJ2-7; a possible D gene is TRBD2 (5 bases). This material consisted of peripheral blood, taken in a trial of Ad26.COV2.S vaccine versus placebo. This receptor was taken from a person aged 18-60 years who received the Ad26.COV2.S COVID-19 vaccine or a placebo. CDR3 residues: CASSQEADLLEQYF. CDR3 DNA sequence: TGTGCCAGCAGTCAGGAGGCAGACCTCTTAGAGCAGTACTTC.